These 23 T cell receptor beta chains share one sample of origin, sequenced in a study of shared clonotypes between healthy human individuals. The protocol was immunoSEQ multiplex PCR, while the TCRdb copy is restricted to in-frame clones and leaves out a portion. This table holds over 950,000 clones, approximately 80% found once. Sample: memory CD4+ T cells from PBMCs. Subset denoted: CD45RA-negative fraction. All receptors come from a young man in good health. Some clones in this sample may be carry-over from other donors' samples.

This clone was counted a few times. This chain joins TRBV10-3 and TRBJ2-3; D may match TRBD1 or TRBD2 (5 bases each). Germline V CDR1 and CDR2: ENHRY, SYGVKD. Trimming removed 5 bases at V and 0 bases at J, with 9 bases between. This CDR3 comprises 14 residues. The CDR3 protein is CAISPGRSTDTQYF. CDR3 sequence (DNA): TGTGCCATCAGTCCGGGACGCAGCACAGATACGCAGTATTTT.

This clone has more than one count but fewer than ten. This sequence joins TRBV5-1 and TRBJ1-2, with D possibly being TRBD1 (6 bases). The length of the CDR3 is 13 residues. CDR1 is SGHRS, CDR2 YFSETQ, per germline. The V end lost 4 bases, the J end lost 6 bases, and 13 bases lay between the germline ends. The chain's CDR3 is CASSTQGMDGYTF. The CDR3 DNA reads as TGCGCCAGCAGCACCCAGGGGATGGATGGCTACACCTTC.

This clone was detected only once. The CDR3 DNA is TGTGCCAGCAGCCGTACTAGTGGCTACAATGAGCAGTTCTTC. Translation: CASSRTSGYNEQFF. This chain links TRBV5-6 with TRBJ2-1, with D possibly matching TRBD2 (5 bases). CDR3 length: 14 residues. V lost 4 bases to trimming and J lost 3 bases, with 11 bases between them. Germline CDR1 is SGHDT and CDR2 is YYEEEE.

This clone was seen repeatedly, ten times or more. The rearrangement links TRBV5-6 to TRBJ2-1, with TRBD2 matching over 9 bases. Germline V gives CDR1 SGHDT, CDR2 YYEEEE. With 0 bases clipped from V and 4 bases from J, the junction kept 14 bases outside the gene matches. The CDR3 loop spans 19 amino acids. CDR3 DNA: TGTGCCAGCAGCTTGGCCTGGGGTACGACTAGCGGAGAGTACAATGAGCAGTTCTTC. It yields the protein CASSLAWGTTSGEYNEQFF.

The count of this clone is one. The chain combines TRBV27 with TRBJ2-1, with D perhaps TRBD1 (5 bases). The CDR3 has 14 residues. Trimming cost V 3 bases and J 5 bases, with 11 bases left between them. CDR1 is MNHEY and CDR2 is SMNVEV in the germline V gene (reference sequence). CDR3 protein: CASSFRKGNNEQFF. The CDR3 nucleotides are TGTGCCAGCAGTTTTCGGAAGGGGAACAATGAGCAGTTCTTC.

The chain carries TRBV4-1 and TRBJ1-5; possibly TRBD1 for D (5 bases). CDR1 is MGHRA, CDR2 YSYEKL, per germline. V was shortened by 1 base and J by 9 bases, with 16 bases between the two germline ends. The CDR3 is 15 residues long. The CDR3 DNA reads TGCGCCAGCAGCCAAGGAATGGGGGTTCAGGGGCCCCAGCATTTT. It yields the protein CASSQGMGVQGPQHF.

This clone was seen only a few times. This chain links TRBV6-6 with TRBJ1-2; D is undetermined. The CDR3 is 14 residues long. Germline lookup yields CDR1 MNHNY and CDR2 SVGAGI (reference sequence). Trimming removed 6 bases from V and 1 base from J, with 12 bases in between. CDR3 in amino acids: CASSQGRNNYGYTF. The CDR3 DNA follows: TGTGCCAGCAGCCAAGGGCGGAATAACTATGGCTACACCTTC.

The chain couples TRBV11-2 to TRBJ2-1, with a tentative D call TRBD1 (6 bases). V was pared by 2 bases and J by 2 bases, with 10 bases between. The V gene's germline CDR1 is SGHAT and CDR2 FQNNGV. There are 15 residues in the CDR3. The CDR3 nucleotides read TGTGCCAGCAGCTTAATCAGGGGTGCCTACAATGAGCAGTTCTTC. Protein: CASSLIRGAYNEQFF.

The V gene is TRBV10-3, the J gene TRBJ2-2, with 9 bases matching TRBD1. CDR3 length: 16 residues. CDR1 is ENHRY, CDR2 SYGVKD, per germline. The ends lost 8 bases at V and 4 bases at J; junction bases unmatched: 11. The CDR3 sequence is CAIGPGQGGRTGELFF. In nucleotides, the CDR3 is TGTGCCATCGGACCGGGACAGGGAGGACGCACCGGGGAGCTGTTTTTT.

For this clone: One junction end disagrees with the germline gene, perhaps due to a read error. The gene calls are TRBV7-7 and TRBJ2-2, with D possibly matching TRBD1 (5 bases). From germline, CDR1 is SSHAT and CDR2 FNYEAQ (reference sequence). The CDR3 sequence is 16 residues long. CDR3: CASSFSRSTGTGELFF. In nucleotides, the CDR3 is TGTGCTAGCAGCTTTTCTCGGAGTACAGGCACCGGGGAGCTGTTTTTT. The whole variable domain, filled in from reference TRBV7-7 and TRBJ2-2, reads GAGVSQSPRYKVTKRGQDVTLRCDPISSHATLYWYQQALGQGPEFLTYFNYEAQPDKSGLPSDRFSAERPEGSISTLTIQRTEQRDSAMYRCASSFSRSTGTGELFFGEGSRLTVL.

This clone was seen only a few times. The V and J genes are TRBV2 and TRBJ1-3, with 7 positions matching TRBD1. This CDR3 has 16 amino acids. The J segment lost 0 bases and the V segment lost 5 bases, leaving 7 bases of the junction unmatched. Germline CDR1 and CDR2: SNHLY and FYNNEI. The CDR3 loop reads CASSPKGQFSGNTIYF. CDR3 bases: TGTGCCAGCAGTCCCAAGGGACAGTTCTCTGGAAACACCATATATTTT.

Points on this clone: The junction shows a germline mismatch at one end, possibly a read error. The chain links TRBV15 to TRBJ1-2; a weak D match, TRBD1 (5 bases). The CDR3 runs 13 residues. Germline lookup yields CDR1 LNHNV and CDR2 YYDKDF (reference sequence). The CDR3 reads CATSGEGNYGYTF. DNA of the CDR3: TGTGCCACCAGCGGAGAGGGGAACTATGGCTACACCTTC. The full variable domain, rest sourced from reference TRBV15 and TRBJ1-2, is DAMVIQNPRYQVTQFGKPVTLSCSQTLNHNVMYWYQQKSSQAPKLLFHYYDKDFNNEADTPDNFQSRRPNTSFCFLDIRSPGLGDTAMYLCATSGEGNYGYTFGSGTRLTVV.

The chain couples TRBV7-9 to TRBJ2-7; D may be TRBD1 (5 bases). Between the trimmed V and J ends, which lost 5 bases and 2 bases, there was a span of 16 bases. Germline lookup yields CDR1 SEHNR and CDR2 FQNEAQ (reference sequence). This CDR3 has 15 amino acids. CDR3 coding DNA: TGTGCCAGCAGCGCCAGGGATTTGGTAGCCTACGAGCAGTACTTC. This gives the protein CASSARDLVAYEQYF.

This clone was seen more than once but under ten times. This chain links TRBV7-3 with TRBJ1-2; D unclear. V lost 7 bases to trimming and J lost 4 bases, with 10 bases between them. CDR1 and CDR2 (germline): SGHTA, FQGTGA. The CDR3 runs to 12 residues. CDR3 in amino acids: CASMVGPYGYTF. DNA of the CDR3: TGTGCCAGCATGGTCGGTCCCTATGGCTACACCTTC.

The J gene is TRBJ1-1, the V gene TRBV7-3; 8 bases are a match to TRBD1. This CDR3 contains 16 residues. V shed 2 bases and J 2 bases; nucleotides not matched to a gene: 7. CDR1 and CDR2 (germline): SGHTA, FQGTGA. The CDR3 here is CASSLFHRGGNTEAFF. CDR3 sequence (DNA): TGTGCCAGCAGCTTATTTCACAGGGGGGGAAACACTGAAGCTTTCTTT.

The chain recombines TRBV7-3 with TRBJ1-2; 7 nucleotides line up with TRBD1. The CDR3 extends over 12 amino acids. With 5 bases clipped from V and 8 bases from J, the junction kept 5 bases outside the gene matches. CDR1 and CDR2 (germline): SGHTA, FQGTGA. This CDR3 is CASSTGTVGYTF. The CDR3 DNA follows: TGTGCCAGCAGCACCGGGACAGTCGGCTACACCTTC.

A note on this clone: Other DNA sequences in the sample encode the same CDR3. J is TRBJ1-1 and V is TRBV7-2; D is uncertain. The CDR3 is 14 amino acids. Per the germline V gene, CDR1 is SGHTA and CDR2 is FQGNSA. V dropped 1 base and J dropped 2 bases, with 8 bases sitting between them. The chain's CDR3 is CASSLVPGNTEAFF. CDR3 in DNA: TGTGCCAGCAGCTTAGTTCCAGGCAACACTGAAGCTTTCTTT.

The genes are TRBV2 and TRBJ1-2, with 7 bases lining up with TRBD1. Germline values: CDR1 SNHLY, CDR2 FYNNEI. The CDR3 has 13 amino acids. V trimming: 6 bases; J trimming: 8 bases; junction bases outside the gene matches: 9. Written as DNA, the CDR3 is TGTGCCAGCAGGACGACAGGGAGGGACGGCTACACCTTC. This gives the protein CASRTTGRDGYTF. Combining the CDR3 with reference TRBV2 and TRBJ1-2 gives the whole variable domain EPEVTQTPSHQVTQMGQEVILRCVPISNHLYFYWYRQILGQKVEFLVSFYNNEISEKSEIFDDQFSVERPDGSNFTLKIRSTKLEDSAMYFCASRTTGRDGYTFGSGTRLTVV.

To note about this clone: A much larger clone differs by one base, so this may be a read error. Other DNA sequences in the sample encode the same CDR3. This chain links TRBV11-2 with TRBJ2-7, with D uncertain. Germline V gene lookup returns CDR1 SGHAT and CDR2 FQNNGV. This CDR3 comprises 12 residues. The ends were cut back, 5 bases at V and 0 bases at J, with 5 bases in the middle. CDR3 bases: TGTGCCAGCAGCCCGAGCTCCTACGAGCAGTACTTC. Its protein is CASSPSSYEQYF. Variable domain in full (rest from reference TRBV11-2 and TRBJ2-7): EAGVAQSPRYKIIEKRQSVAFWCNPISGHATLYWYQQILGQGPKLLIQFQNNGVVDDSQLPKDRFSAERLKGVDSTLKIQPAKLEDSAVYLCASSPSSYEQYFGPGTRLTVT.

This clone occurred once. This sequence joins TRBV28 and TRBJ2-7; 9 nucleotides align to TRBD1. Germline V gives CDR1 MDHEN, CDR2 SYDVKM. V was clipped by 8 bases and J by 2 bases; unmatched bases: 19. This CDR3 has 18 residues. The CDR3: CASRSPPARDREAYEQYF. CDR3 DNA: TGTGCCAGCCGAAGTCCTCCGGCCCGGGACAGGGAGGCCTACGAGCAGTACTTC.

This chain connects TRBV6-6 to TRBJ2-7; D is possibly TRBD1 or TRBD2 (6 bases each). The CDR3 sequence is 14 residues long. Germline V gene data show CDR1 as MNHNY and CDR2 as SVGAGI (reference sequence). Trimming took 8 bases from V and 5 from J, leaving 19 bases between them. This chain's CDR3 is CASLPGARPHEQYF. CDR3 sequence (DNA): TGTGCCAGCCTCCCGGGGGCCAGGCCCCACGAGCAGTACTTC.

J is TRBJ1-2 and V is TRBV11-2, with D possibly matching TRBD1 (5 bases). Trimming removed 1 base from V and 2 bases from J, with 11 bases in between. The germline V gene has CDR1 SGHAT and CDR2 FQNNGV. CDR3 length: 15 amino acids. As DNA, the CDR3 is TGTGCCAGCAGCTTAGGGACGACAGACAACTATGGCTACACCTTC. Translating gives CASSLGTTDNYGYTF.

This clone has only a few counts. V usage is TRBV30 and J usage is TRBJ1-1, with D possibly TRBD1 on 5 matching bases. Germline V gene sequence: CDR1 GTSNPN, CDR2 SVGIG (reference sequence). Trimming removed 5 bases at V and 4 bases at J, with 11 bases between. CDR3 length: 12 residues. The CDR3 sequence is CAWEMGVTEAFF. CDR3 sequence (DNA): TGTGCCTGGGAGATGGGGGTCACTGAAGCTTTCTTT.